The source of this T cell receptor beta chain is a study of cytomegalovirus exposure and HLA in healthy donors. Study-wide results and limits: A missense variant in DCLRE1C was later tied to TCR beta V- and J-gene trimming. Sequencing artifact likely explains a cluster of highly shared sequence variants.

This clone appeared a few times. Antigen unknown. V gave up 3 bases and J gave up 9 bases; unmatched junction bases: 7. CDR1 SGHVS and CDR2 FNYEAQ come from the germline V gene. This CDR3 has 14 residues. The primer mix had 60 Vbeta and 13 Jbeta primers. The data were produced by immunoSEQ multiplex PCR, yet TCRdb's version contains in-frame clones alone and is incomplete. This sample has 150,000 to 200,000 clones, with approximately 80% found just once. What was sequenced was PBMCs. The chain uses TRBV7-6 and TRBJ2-1; TRBD2 matches 8 bases. This clonotype originated in a girl aged 10 to 17 in good health and CMV-seropositive. The DNA of the CDR3 is TGTGCCAGCAGCTTCTCTGGCGGGAGGACTGAGCAGTTCTTC. It yields the protein CASSFSGGRTEQFF.